The TCR beta chain under discussion was sequenced for a study of control samples from healthy donors and cancer patients. Libraries were prepared by immunoSEQ multiplex PCR; TCRdb keeps only in-frame clonotypes and omits some of them. The data contain about 110,000 clones, roughly 91% of them seen just once; the ten biggest clones take up roughly a sixth. Trimming cost V 5 bases and J 8 bases, with 10 bases left between them. Germline V gene data show CDR1 as LNHDA and CDR2 as SQIVND (reference sequence). The CDR3 has 12 amino acids. V gene TRBV19 combines with J gene TRBJ2-1; D not resolved. This TCR was sampled from a woman aged 50 to 65 in good health. The sequenced material came from blood. The CDR3 coding sequence is TGTGCCAGTAGTTCGTTTGGCGATGAGCAGTTCTTC. Translation: CASSSFGDEQFF.